These 22 T cell receptor beta chains share one sample of origin, sequenced in a study of blood T cells in healthy people across ages. A second PCR of about 7 to 12 cycles used a sample-barcoded 5' primer and a J-beta primer mix. TCRdb redid the calling of the 5' RACE reads with MiXCR, one entry per CDR3 protein. The table shows about 640,000 distinct CDR3 sequences, with roughly 30% occurring only once. Sequenced material: blood. The source of these receptors is a woman older than 75 in good health.

Worth noting for this clonotype: A much more abundant neighbour one base away suggests this may be a read error. This chain connects TRBV20-1 to TRBJ2-5, with TRBD2 matching over 9 bases. Losses at the gene ends were 0 bases for V and 11 bases for J; bases not matched to a gene: 16. This CDR3 has 16 residues. CDR1 and CDR2 from the germline V gene are DFQATT and SNEGSKA (reference sequence). CDR3 coding DNA: TGCAGTGCTAGAGATCGAATAGCGGGGGCGTTAAATGAGCAGTACTTC. The encoded protein is CSARDRIAGALNEQYF.

This clonotype has ten or more counts. This CDR3 reads CASSPTRTGELFF. CDR3 DNA sequence: TGTGCCAGCAGCCCCACGAGGACCGGGGAGCTGTTTTTT. The chain joins TRBV7-3 to TRBJ2-2; D not certain. The CDR3 is made up of 13 amino acids. V was cut by 5 bases and J by 5 bases, with 9 bases left in between. The germline V gene has CDR1 SGHTA and CDR2 FQGTGA. Full variable domain (missing parts from reference TRBV7-3 and TRBJ2-2): GAGVSQTPSNKVTEKGKYVELRCDPISGHTALYWYRQSLGQGPEFLIYFQGTGAADDSGLPNDRFFAVRPEGSVSTLKIQRTERGDSAVYLCASSPTRTGELFFGEGSRLTVL.

V usage is TRBV6-2 or TRBV6-3 and J usage is TRBJ2-5; D remains unclear. Trimming took off 6 bases at V and 5 bases at J, with 7 bases between the two ends. This CDR3 has 11 residues. CDR1 MNHEY and CDR2 SVGEGT come from the germline V gene. CDR3 nucleotide sequence: TGTGCCAGCAGCTGGGTGGAGACCCAGTACTTC. Amino acids: CASSWVETQYF.

Concerning this clonotype itself: A read error may explain this, as a much larger clone is one base away. This chain connects TRBV11-3 to TRBJ2-7, with a weak D call TRBD1 (5 bases). Germline V gene lookup returns CDR1 SGHNT and CDR2 YENEEA. CDR3 length: 13 amino acids. Trimming left V 5 bases short and J 6 bases short, with 14 bases between. The CDR3 DNA follows: TGTGCCAGCAGCCTAGGGGCGATCTGCGAGCAGTACTTC. Translating it yields CASSLGAICEQYF.

The J gene is TRBJ1-1, the V gene TRBV20-1; 8 bases match TRBD1. The CDR3 extends over 15 amino acids. V lost 5 bases and J lost 3; bases outside the gene matches: 11. CDR1 and CDR2 from the germline V gene are DFQATT and SNEGSKA (reference sequence). The CDR3 DNA reads TGCAGTGCTCGCCCGACAGGGGAAGGGTACACTGAAGCTTTCTTT. Translating gives CSARPTGEGYTEAFF.

This clonotype occurred many times. The chain combines TRBV20-1 with TRBJ2-7, with D possibly called TRBD1 or TRBD2 (5 bases each). This CDR3 comprises 13 residues. Germline loops: CDR1 DFQATT, CDR2 SNEGSKA (reference sequence). V lost 7 bases and J lost 3, with 16 bases in between. The CDR3 DNA sequence: TGCAGTGGAATAGGCCGGGGCCACTACGAGCAGTACTTC. It encodes CSGIGRGHYEQYF.

The chain carries TRBV4-1 and TRBJ2-5, with 8 bases identical to TRBD2. Germline V gene sequence: CDR1 MGHRA, CDR2 YSYEKL. Germline trimming cut 0 bases from V and 13 bases from J; bases unmatched to any gene: 13. This CDR3 is built from 15 residues. The CDR3 DNA reads as TGCGCCAGCAGCCAAGATCCAGCGGGAGTAATCCCAGCGTACTTC. Translating it yields CASSQDPAGVIPAYF.

This clonotype was seen repeatedly, ten times or more. V usage is TRBV10-3 and J usage is TRBJ1-2, with 11 positions matching TRBD1. J lost 3 bases, V lost 10 bases, and 10 bases had no gene match. From germline, CDR1 is ENHRY and CDR2 SYGVKD. CDR3 length: 15 residues. CDR3 region: CATKPPGQGDYGYTF. The CDR3 coding sequence is TGTGCCACCAAACCACCGGGACAGGGGGACTATGGCTACACCTTC.

This clonotype was seen repeatedly, ten times or more. The V call is TRBV5-1, the J call TRBJ1-2, with D uncertain. Germline CDR1 SGHRS, CDR2 YFSETQ. CDR3 length: 12 residues. Trimming left V 0 bases short and J 7 bases short, with 7 bases between. CDR3 sequence: CASSLGDVGYTF. DNA of the CDR3: TGCGCCAGCAGCTTGGGGGATGTTGGCTACACCTTC.

This clonotype was found many times. The chain couples TRBV5-1 to TRBJ2-5, with 10 bases lining up with TRBD2. The V gene's germline CDR1 is SGHRS and CDR2 YFSETQ. The CDR3 extends over 16 amino acids. Unmatched junction bases numbered 6, after V lost 4 bases and J lost 0 bases. CDR3 protein: CASSLAGARYQETQYF. The DNA for the CDR3 is TGCGCCAGCAGCCTAGCGGGGGCTAGGTACCAAGAGACCCAGTACTTC.

On this clonotype: A single base separates this from a much larger clone, so it may be a read error. This chain uses TRBV20-1 with TRBJ2-1, with a possible D match to TRBD1 (6 bases). CDR3 size: 13 residues. Per the germline V gene, CDR1 is DFQATT and CDR2 is SNEGSKA (reference sequence). V lost 1 base and J lost 8, with 12 bases in between. CDR3 protein: CSARGGLGDEQFF. In DNA form, the CDR3 reads TGCAGTGCTAGAGGGGGGCTTGGCGATGAGCAGTTCTTC.

This clonotype appeared a few times. This chain links TRBV21-1 with TRBJ2-3; TRBD1 is taken as the D call from the table, unchecked against the DNA. TRBV21-1 is shown as a pseudogene. The CDR3 covers 17 residues. CDR3 sequence (DNA): TGTGCCAGCAGCAAAAGGGGGGAGCGGGGGGCGGCAGATACGCAGTATTTT. It specifies CASSKRGERGAADTQYF.

The V and J genes are TRBV7-9 and TRBJ1-6; D remains ambiguous. Germline V CDR1 and CDR2: SEHNR, FQNEAQ (reference sequence). The CDR3 is made up of 14 amino acids. V lost 5 bases to trimming and J lost 7 bases, with 12 bases between them. In DNA form, the CDR3 reads TGTGCCAGCAGCCATGACACCGAGAATTCACCCCTCCACTTT. It yields the protein CASSHDTENSPLHF.

This clonotype was counted at least ten times. In DNA form, the CDR3 reads TGTGCCAGCAGCTTGAGAGGGGGCGACGGCTACACCTTC. This codes for CASSLRGGDGYTF. The V gene is TRBV7-3, the J gene TRBJ1-2, with 7 bases matching TRBD1. Germline V CDR1 and CDR2: SGHTA, FQGTGA. This CDR3 has 13 residues. Trimming removed 3 bases from V and 8 bases from J; junction bases left unmatched: 6.

This clonotype was seen many times. The gene calls are TRBV30 and TRBJ2-7, with D unclear. V lost 1 base and J 5 bases, leaving 9 bases between the germline ends. Looked up from germline, CDR1 is GTSNPN and CDR2 is SVGIG (reference sequence). The CDR3 is 12 amino acids. The CDR3 nucleotides read TGTGCCTGGAGTGCTCACCGCCACGAGCAGTACTTC. It is translated as CAWSAHRHEQYF.

This chain uses TRBV30 with TRBJ1-1; D uncertain. In germline, CDR1 is GTSNPN, CDR2 SVGIG (reference sequence). The CDR3 contains 15 residues. Trimming removed 3 bases at V and 0 bases at J, with 14 bases between. CDR3 amino acids: CAWRGPVNMNTEAFF. The DNA for the CDR3 is TGTGCCTGGAGAGGGCCAGTTAACATGAACACTGAAGCTTTCTTT.

In its sample, this clonotype was seen a few times. The rearrangement links TRBV20-1 to TRBJ1-1; 10 bases map to TRBD1. CDR3 size: 14 residues. Trimming at V came to 6 bases and at J to 6 bases, leaving 10 bases not matched to a gene. Germline V gene lookup returns CDR1 DFQATT and CDR2 SNEGSKA (reference sequence). CDR3 DNA sequence: TGCAGTGCCCCAAAGACAGGGGGCTTCGCTGAAGCTTTCTTT. Protein sequence: CSAPKTGGFAEAFF.

This clonotype has more than one count but fewer than ten. The gene calls are TRBV30 and TRBJ2-1; D assignment may be TRBD1 or TRBD2 (6 bases each). There are 14 residues in the CDR3. Germline loops: CDR1 GTSNPN, CDR2 SVGIG (reference sequence). V shed 1 base and J shed 9 bases, with 16 bases lying between them. The DNA for the CDR3 is TGTGCCTGGAGTGAACTTAGACAGGAGGGTGAGCAGTTCTTC. This gives the protein CAWSELRQEGEQFF.

The V call is TRBV5-1, the J call TRBJ2-3; D remains unclear. CDR3 length: 14 residues. Germline assignment: CDR1 SGHRS and CDR2 YFSETQ. The V gene lost 2 bases and the J gene lost 5 bases, with 12 bases spanning the gap. The CDR3 protein is CASSFYGLEDTQYF. CDR3 DNA sequence: TGCGCCAGCAGCTTTTATGGCCTGGAAGATACGCAGTATTTT.

This clonotype was counted many times. The chain couples TRBV6-2 or TRBV6-3 to TRBJ2-4; possible D gene TRBD2, 7 bases. Germline V lookup: CDR1 MNHEY, CDR2 SVGEGT. The CDR3 sequence is 14 residues long. V gave up 2 bases and J gave up 9 bases, with 14 bases separating them. The chain's CDR3 is CASSYVGGRVIQYF. The DNA for the CDR3 is TGTGCCAGCAGTTACGTGGGGGGGCGGGTCATTCAGTACTTC.

This clonotype was seen ten or more times. V gene TRBV20-1 combines with J gene TRBJ2-4; 7 nucleotides line up with TRBD1. The V segment lost 3 bases and the J segment 6 bases; nucleotides outside the gene matches: 5. CDR3 length: 13 amino acids. Germline values: CDR1 DFQATT, CDR2 SNEGSKA (reference sequence). The CDR3 spells CSASPGGGNIQYF. CDR3 sequence (DNA): TGCAGTGCTAGCCCAGGGGGTGGAAACATTCAGTACTTC.

This chain links TRBV23-1 with TRBJ2-7; tentative D call: TRBD1 (5 bases). TRBV23-1 has ORF status, its function being uncertain. The CDR3 runs 11 residues. V was pared by 8 bases and J by 4 bases, with 9 bases between. CDR3 in amino acids: CASPRAYEQYF. The CDR3 DNA sequence: TGCGCCAGCCCCAGGGCTTACGAGCAGTACTTC.